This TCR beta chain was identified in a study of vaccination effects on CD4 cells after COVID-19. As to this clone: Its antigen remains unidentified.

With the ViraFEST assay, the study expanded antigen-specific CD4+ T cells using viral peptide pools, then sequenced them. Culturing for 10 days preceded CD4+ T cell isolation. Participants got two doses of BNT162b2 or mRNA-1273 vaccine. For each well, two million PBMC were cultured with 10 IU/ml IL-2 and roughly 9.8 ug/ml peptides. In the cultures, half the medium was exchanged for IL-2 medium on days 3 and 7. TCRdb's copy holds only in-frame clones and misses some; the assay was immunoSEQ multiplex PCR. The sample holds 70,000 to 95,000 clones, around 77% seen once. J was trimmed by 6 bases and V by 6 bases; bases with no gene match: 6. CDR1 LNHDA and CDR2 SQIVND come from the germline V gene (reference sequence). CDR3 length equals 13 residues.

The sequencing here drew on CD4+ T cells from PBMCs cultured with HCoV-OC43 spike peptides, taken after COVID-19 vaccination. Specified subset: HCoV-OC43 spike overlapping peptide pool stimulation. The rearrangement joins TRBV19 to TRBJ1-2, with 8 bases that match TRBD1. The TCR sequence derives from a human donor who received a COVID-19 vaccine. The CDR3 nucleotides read TGTGCCAGTAGCCCCGGGACAGGAGATGGCTACACCTTC. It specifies CASSPGTGDGYTF. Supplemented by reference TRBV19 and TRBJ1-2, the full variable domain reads DGGITQSPKYLFRKEGQNVTLSCEQNLNHDAMYWYRQDPGQGLRLIYYSQIVNDFQKGDIAEGYSVSREKKESFPLTVTSAQKNPTAFYLCASSPGTGDGYTFGSGTRLTVV.